This T cell receptor (beta chain) was documented in a study of metastatic and nonmetastatic thyroid tumors. Overall study context: Both malignant and benign thyroid patients supplied peripheral blood and tumor or nodule tissue samples, across which the repertoires of these patients were then compared.

Not a single patient had been given any form of treatment at any point before undergoing thyroid surgery. From germline, CDR1 is SNHLY and CDR2 FYNNEI. Trimming removed 5 bases from V and 6 bases from J, with 11 bases in between. The CDR3 sequence is 12 residues long. Through MiXCR, TCRdb re-clonotyped the PCR reads. This sample yields 20,000 to 25,000 clones, of which about 12% are seen a single time; approximately 25% belongs to the top ten. Study observations and caveats: The reported finding was significantly higher TCR beta diversity in malignant thyroid tumors relative to benign nodules, in blood and tumor.

This clone was recorded at least ten times. Its antigen is unidentified. This sequence originates from a female donor with papillary thyroid cancer or a benign thyroid nodule (not recorded which). Some clones in this sample may be carry-over from other donors' samples. The V call is TRBV2, the J call TRBJ2-7; a possible D gene is TRBD1 (6 bases). Sequences were obtained from blood. As DNA, the CDR3 is TGTGCCAGCAGTCCTTACAGGGCCGAGCAGTACTTC. Translated: CASSPYRAEQYF.